This T cell receptor beta chain was recorded in a study of cytomegalovirus exposure and HLA in healthy donors. The protocol was immunoSEQ multiplex PCR, while the TCRdb copy is restricted to in-frame clones and leaves out a portion. The sample lists about 330,000 clones, about nine tenths occurring once. The sample holds a few counts of this clone. With 6 bases clipped from V and 3 bases from J, the junction kept 9 bases outside the gene matches. CDR3 length: 15 residues. The germline V gene has CDR1 SEHNR and CDR2 FQNEAQ (reference sequence). The receptor was isolated from a woman between 18 and 30 years old in good health and CMV-seronegative. The genes are TRBV7-9 and TRBJ2-3, with 7 bases aligning to TRBD2. The sample taken for sequencing was PBMCs. CDR3 DNA: TGTGCCAGCAGGGTGGGAAGCGGGGCAACAGATACGCAGTATTTT. The encoded protein is CASRVGSGATDTQYF.